The T cell receptor beta chain described here comes from a study of human T cells and chemical hapten exposure. Overall study context: Patients had diphenylcyclopropenone applied to the scalp weekly throughout the roughly 22-week study. Largely, small differences in pooled library volume made per-sample TCR yields vary.

V dropped 6 bases and J dropped 2; count of bases not matched to a gene: 8. The CDR3 covers 15 residues. CDR1 and CDR2 from the germline V gene are SNHLY and FYNNEI. The time point here: pre-sensitization, week 0. As for treatment: therapeutic diphenylcyclopropenone sensitization with weekly scalp DPC. Ahead of applying each patch test, blood was sampled. In its sample, this clonotype was seen many times. What the library attached to individual cDNA molecules were unique molecular identifiers. Via MiXCR, TCRdb re-called the RACE reads, giving one row per CDR3 protein. The table lists tens of thousands of distinct CDR3 sequences, about 7% of them singletons.

The starting material was whole blood, obtained in connection with sensitization to the hapten diphenylcyclopropenone (DPC). The chain employs TRBV2 and TRBJ1-1; 8 nucleotides match TRBD1. The TCR sequence derives from a woman younger than 45 with alopecia areata. Some clones in this sample may be carry-over from other donors' samples. CDR3 DNA sequence: TGTGCCAGCAGCCAACGGACAGGGATTAACACTGAAGCTTTCTTT. Encoded protein: CASSQRTGINTEAFF.